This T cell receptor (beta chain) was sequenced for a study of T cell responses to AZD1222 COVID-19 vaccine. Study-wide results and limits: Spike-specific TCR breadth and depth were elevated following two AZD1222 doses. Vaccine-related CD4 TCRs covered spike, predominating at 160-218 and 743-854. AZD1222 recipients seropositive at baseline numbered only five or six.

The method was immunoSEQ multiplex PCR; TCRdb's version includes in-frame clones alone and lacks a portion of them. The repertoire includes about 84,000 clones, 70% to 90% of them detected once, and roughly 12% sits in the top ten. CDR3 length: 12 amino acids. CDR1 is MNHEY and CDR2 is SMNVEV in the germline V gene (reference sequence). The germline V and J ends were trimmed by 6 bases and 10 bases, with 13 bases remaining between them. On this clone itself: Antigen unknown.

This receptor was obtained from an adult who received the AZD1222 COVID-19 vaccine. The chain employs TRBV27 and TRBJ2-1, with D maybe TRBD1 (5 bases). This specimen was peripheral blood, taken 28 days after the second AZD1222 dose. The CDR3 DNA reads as TGTGCCAGCAGCCCCGGACAACCGGAGCAGTTCTTC. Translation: CASSPGQPEQFF.